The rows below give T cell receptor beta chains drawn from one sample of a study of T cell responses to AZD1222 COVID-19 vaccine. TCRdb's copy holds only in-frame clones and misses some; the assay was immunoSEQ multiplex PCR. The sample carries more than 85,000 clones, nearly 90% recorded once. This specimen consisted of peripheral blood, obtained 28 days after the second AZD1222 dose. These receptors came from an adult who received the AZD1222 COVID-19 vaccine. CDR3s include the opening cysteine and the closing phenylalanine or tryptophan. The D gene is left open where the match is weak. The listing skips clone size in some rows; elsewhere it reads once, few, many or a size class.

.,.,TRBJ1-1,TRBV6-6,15,CASSAIERGRTEAFF
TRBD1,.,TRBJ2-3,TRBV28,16,CASSLTGTGDTDTQYF
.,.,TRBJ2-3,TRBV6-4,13,CASSDGGTDTQYF
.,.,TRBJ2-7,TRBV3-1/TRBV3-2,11,CASRGAYEQYF
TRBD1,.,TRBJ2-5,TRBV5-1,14,CASSETRGLETQYF
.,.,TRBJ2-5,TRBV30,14,CAWRGERQQETQYF
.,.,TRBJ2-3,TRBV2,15,CASPKEKASTDTQYF
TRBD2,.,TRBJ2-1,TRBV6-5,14,CASSTGTSYNEQFF
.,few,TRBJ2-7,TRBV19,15,CASSLLGMDGAEQYF
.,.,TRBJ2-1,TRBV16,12,CASSQRGEKQFF